One sample yielded the 2 T cell receptor beta chains listed below, sequenced in a study of blood T cells in healthy people across ages. The authors ran a second PCR of roughly 7 to 11 cycles using a sample-barcoded 5' primer and a J-beta primer mix. TCRdb itself ran the 5' RACE reads through MiXCR, one entry per CDR3 protein. The table records hundreds of thousands of distinct CDR3 sequences, about 30% of them present only once. The specimen was blood. The receptors originated from a woman older than 75 in good health.

This clonotype has at least ten counts. DNA of the CDR3: TGTGCCAGTGCTCGGGAGACCCAGTACTTC. Its protein product is CASARETQYF. The chain joins TRBV6-6 to TRBJ2-5; the D is unclear. Trimming took off 9 bases at V and 5 bases at J, with 7 bases between the two ends. Germline V CDR1 and CDR2: MNHNY, SVGAGI (reference sequence). The CDR3 loop spans 10 amino acids.

For this clonotype: It may be a read error: a sequence one base away is much more abundant. J is TRBJ2-3 and V is TRBV5-5, with 10 nucleotides matching TRBD2. The CDR3 spans 14 residues. Per the germline V gene, CDR1 is SGHKS and CDR2 is YYEKEE (reference sequence). CDR3 sequence reads: CVSRQAGGRDTQYF. The CDR3 region has the DNA TGTGTCAGCAGACAAGCGGGGGGGCGAGATACGCAGTATTTT.